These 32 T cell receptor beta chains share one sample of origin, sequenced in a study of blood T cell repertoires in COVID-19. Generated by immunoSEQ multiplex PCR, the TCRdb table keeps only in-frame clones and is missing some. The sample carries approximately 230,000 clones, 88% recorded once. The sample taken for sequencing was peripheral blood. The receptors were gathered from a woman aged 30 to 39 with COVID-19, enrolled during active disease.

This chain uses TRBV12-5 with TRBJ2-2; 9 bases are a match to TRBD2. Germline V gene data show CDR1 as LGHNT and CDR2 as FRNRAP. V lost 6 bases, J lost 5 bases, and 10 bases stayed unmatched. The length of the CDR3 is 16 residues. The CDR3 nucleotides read TGTGCTAGTGGCCCTGGCGGTCTAGCGGGAACCGGGGAGCTGTTTTTT. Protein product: CASGPGGLAGTGELFF.

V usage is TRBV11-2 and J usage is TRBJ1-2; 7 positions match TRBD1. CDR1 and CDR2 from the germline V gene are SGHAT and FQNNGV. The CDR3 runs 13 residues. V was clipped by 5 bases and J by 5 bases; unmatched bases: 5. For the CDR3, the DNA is TGTGCCAGCAGCCCCATGACAGGGTATGGCTACACCTTC. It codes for CASSPMTGYGYTF.

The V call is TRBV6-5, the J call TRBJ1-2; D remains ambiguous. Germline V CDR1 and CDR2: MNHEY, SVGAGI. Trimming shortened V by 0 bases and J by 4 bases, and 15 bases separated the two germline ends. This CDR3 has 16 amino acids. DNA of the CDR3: TGTGCCAGCAGTTACTCGTCAGCGGCGCGGGGCTATGGCTACACCTTC. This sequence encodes CASSYSSAARGYGYTF.

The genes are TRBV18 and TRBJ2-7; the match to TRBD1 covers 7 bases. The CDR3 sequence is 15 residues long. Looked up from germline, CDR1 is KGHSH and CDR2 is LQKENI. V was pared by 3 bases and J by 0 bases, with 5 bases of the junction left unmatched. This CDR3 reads CASSPQGDHSYEQYF. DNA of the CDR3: TGTGCCAGCTCACCCCAGGGGGACCACTCCTACGAGCAGTACTTC.

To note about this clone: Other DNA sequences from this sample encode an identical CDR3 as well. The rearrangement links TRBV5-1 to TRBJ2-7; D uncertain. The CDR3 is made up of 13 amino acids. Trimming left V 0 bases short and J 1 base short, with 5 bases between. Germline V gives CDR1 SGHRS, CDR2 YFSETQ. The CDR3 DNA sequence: TGCGCCAGCAGCTTGGACAATTCCTACGAGCAGTACTTC. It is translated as CASSLDNSYEQYF.

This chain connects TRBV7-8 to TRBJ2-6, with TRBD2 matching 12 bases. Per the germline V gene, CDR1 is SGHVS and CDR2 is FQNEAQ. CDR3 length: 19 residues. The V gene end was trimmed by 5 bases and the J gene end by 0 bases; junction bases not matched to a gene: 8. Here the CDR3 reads CASSETRLAGASGANVLTF. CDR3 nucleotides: TGTGCCAGCAGCGAGACAAGACTAGCGGGGGCCTCTGGGGCCAACGTCCTGACTTTC.

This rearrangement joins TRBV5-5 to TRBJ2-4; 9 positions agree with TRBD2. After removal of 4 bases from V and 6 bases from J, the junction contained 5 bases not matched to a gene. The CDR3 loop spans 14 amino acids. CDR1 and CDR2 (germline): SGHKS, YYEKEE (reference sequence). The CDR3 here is CASSPRGGPNIQYF. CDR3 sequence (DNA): TGTGCCAGCAGCCCGCGGGGGGGGCCAAACATTCAGTACTTC.

Here the CDR3 reads CSAGTAGREQFF. For the CDR3, the DNA is TGCAGCGCTGGGACGGCGGGGCGGGAGCAGTTCTTC. This chain links TRBV29-1 with TRBJ2-1; D possibly corresponds to TRBD2 (6 bases). This CDR3 comprises 12 residues. Trimming took 7 bases from V and 10 from J, leaving 17 bases between them. Germline V CDR1 and CDR2: SQVTM, ANQGSEA.

The CDR3: CATSDLGTGAAEQFF. In nucleotides, the CDR3 is TGTGCCACCAGTGATTTGGGGACAGGGGCGGCTGAGCAGTTCTTC. The V gene is TRBV24-1, the J gene TRBJ2-1, with 10 bases that match TRBD1. With 0 bases clipped from V and 9 bases from J, the junction kept 4 bases outside the gene matches. The CDR3 length is 15 residues. The germline V gene has CDR1 KGHDR and CDR2 SFDVKD.

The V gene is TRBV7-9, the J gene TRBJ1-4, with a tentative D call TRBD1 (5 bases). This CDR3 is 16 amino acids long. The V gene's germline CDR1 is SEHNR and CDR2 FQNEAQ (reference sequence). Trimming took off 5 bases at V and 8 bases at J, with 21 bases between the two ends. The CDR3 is CASSSTSGTTDEKLFF. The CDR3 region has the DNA TGTGCCAGCAGCAGCACATCGGGGACTACGGACGAAAAACTGTTTTTT.

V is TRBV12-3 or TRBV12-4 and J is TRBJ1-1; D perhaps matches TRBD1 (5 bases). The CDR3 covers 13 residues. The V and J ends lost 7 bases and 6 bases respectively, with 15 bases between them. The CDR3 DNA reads TGTGCCAGCACTCTCCGCAGGGAGGCTGAAGCTTTCTTT. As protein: CASTLRREAEAFF.

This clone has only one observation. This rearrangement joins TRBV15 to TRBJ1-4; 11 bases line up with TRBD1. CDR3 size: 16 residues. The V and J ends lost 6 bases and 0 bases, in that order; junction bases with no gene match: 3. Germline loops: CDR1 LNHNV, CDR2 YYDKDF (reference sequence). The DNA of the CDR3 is TGTGCCACCAGGAGGGACAGGGGGACAACTAATGAAAAACTGTTTTTT. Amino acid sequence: CATRRDRGTTNEKLFF.

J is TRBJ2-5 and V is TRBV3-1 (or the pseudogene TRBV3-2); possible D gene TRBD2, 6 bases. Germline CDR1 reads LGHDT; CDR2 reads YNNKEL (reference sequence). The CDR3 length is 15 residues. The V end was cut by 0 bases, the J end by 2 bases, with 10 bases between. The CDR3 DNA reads TGTGCCAGCAGCCAAGAGTGGGGAGGACAAGAGACCCAGTACTTC. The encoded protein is CASSQEWGGQETQYF.

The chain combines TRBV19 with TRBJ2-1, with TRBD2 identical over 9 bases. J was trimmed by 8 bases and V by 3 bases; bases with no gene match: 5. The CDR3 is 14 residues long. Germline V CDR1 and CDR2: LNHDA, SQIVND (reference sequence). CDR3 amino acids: CASSIGTSFDEQFF. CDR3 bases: TGTGCCAGTAGTATTGGGACTAGCTTCGATGAGCAGTTCTTC.

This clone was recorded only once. CDR3 sequence: CASSLVGAYVYGYTF. The CDR3, as DNA: TGTGCCAGCAGCCTAGTGGGGGCCTACGTCTATGGCTACACCTTC. The chain combines TRBV3-1 (or the pseudogene TRBV3-2) with TRBJ1-2; TRBD1 is a possible D gene (6 bases). The ends were cut back, 4 bases at V and 4 bases at J, with 16 bases in the middle. CDR1 LGHDT and CDR2 YNNKEL come from the germline V gene (reference sequence). The CDR3 spans 15 residues.

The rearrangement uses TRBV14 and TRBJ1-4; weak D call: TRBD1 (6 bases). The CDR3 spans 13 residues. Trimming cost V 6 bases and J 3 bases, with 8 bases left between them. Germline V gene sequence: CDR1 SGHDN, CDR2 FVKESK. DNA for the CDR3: TGTGCCAGCAGGCGACAGGCTAATGAAAAACTGTTTTTT. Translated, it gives CASRRQANEKLFF.

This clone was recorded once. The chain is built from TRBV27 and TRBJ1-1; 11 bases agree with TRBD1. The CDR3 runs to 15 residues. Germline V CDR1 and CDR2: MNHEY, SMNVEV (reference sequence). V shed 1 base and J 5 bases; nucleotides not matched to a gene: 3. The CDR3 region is CASSLWGTGGTEAFF. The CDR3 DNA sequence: TGTGCCAGCAGTTTATGGGGGACAGGGGGAACTGAAGCTTTCTTT.

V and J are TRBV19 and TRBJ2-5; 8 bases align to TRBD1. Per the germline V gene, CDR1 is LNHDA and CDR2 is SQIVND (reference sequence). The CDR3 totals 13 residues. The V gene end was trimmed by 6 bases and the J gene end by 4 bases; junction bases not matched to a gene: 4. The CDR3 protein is CASRPGGGETQYF. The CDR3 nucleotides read TGTGCCAGTAGACCAGGGGGCGGAGAGACCCAGTACTTC.

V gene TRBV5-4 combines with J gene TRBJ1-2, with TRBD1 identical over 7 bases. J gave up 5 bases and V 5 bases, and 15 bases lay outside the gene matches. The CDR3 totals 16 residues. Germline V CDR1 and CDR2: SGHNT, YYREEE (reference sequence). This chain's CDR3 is CASRRLGQGGRYGYTF. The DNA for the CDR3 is TGTGCCAGCAGACGACTTGGGCAGGGGGGACGTTATGGCTACACCTTC.

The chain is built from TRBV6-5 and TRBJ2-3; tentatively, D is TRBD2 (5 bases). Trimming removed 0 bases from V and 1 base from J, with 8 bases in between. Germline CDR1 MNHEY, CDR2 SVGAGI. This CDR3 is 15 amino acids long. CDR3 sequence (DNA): TGTGCCAGCAGTTACTCACATAGCGGCACAGATACGCAGTATTTT. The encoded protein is CASSYSHSGTDTQYF.

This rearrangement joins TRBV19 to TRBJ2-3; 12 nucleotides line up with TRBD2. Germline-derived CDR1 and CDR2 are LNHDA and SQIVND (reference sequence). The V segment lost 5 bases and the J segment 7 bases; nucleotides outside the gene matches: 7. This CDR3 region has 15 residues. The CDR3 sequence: CASSSLAGGPHTQYF. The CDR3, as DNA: TGTGCCAGTAGTTCCCTAGCGGGAGGGCCCCATACGCAGTATTTT.

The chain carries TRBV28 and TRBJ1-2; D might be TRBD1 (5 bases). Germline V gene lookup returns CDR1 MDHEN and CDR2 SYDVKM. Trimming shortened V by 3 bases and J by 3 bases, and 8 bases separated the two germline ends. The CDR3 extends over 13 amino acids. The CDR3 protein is CASSLQGYYGYTF. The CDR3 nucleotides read TGTGCCAGCAGTTTGCAGGGCTACTATGGCTACACCTTC.

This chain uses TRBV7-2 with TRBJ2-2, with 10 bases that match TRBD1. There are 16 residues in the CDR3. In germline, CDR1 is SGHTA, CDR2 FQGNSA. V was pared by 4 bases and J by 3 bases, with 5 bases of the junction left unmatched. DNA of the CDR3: TGTGCCAGCAGCTCGACAGGGGGCGGGTACACCGGGGAGCTGTTTTTT. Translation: CASSSTGGGYTGELFF.

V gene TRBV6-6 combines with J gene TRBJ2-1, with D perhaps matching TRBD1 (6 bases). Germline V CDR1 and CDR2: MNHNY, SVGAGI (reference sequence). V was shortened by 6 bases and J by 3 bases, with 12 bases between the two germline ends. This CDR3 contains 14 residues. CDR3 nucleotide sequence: TGTGCCAGCAGGATCGGGACACTCTACAATGAGCAGTTCTTC. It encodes CASRIGTLYNEQFF.

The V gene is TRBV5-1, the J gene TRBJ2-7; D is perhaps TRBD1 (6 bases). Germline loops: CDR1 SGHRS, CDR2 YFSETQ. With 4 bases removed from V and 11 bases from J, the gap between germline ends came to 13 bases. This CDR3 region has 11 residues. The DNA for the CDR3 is TGCGCCAGCAGCCCGAACAGGGTTGAGTACGTC. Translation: CASSPNRVEYV.

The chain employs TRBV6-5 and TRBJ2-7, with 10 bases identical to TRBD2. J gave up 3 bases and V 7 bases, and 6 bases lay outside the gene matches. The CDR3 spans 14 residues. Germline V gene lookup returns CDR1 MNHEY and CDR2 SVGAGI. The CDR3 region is CASTPGLADYEQYV. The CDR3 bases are TGTGCCAGCACCCCCGGACTAGCGGACTACGAGCAGTACGTC.

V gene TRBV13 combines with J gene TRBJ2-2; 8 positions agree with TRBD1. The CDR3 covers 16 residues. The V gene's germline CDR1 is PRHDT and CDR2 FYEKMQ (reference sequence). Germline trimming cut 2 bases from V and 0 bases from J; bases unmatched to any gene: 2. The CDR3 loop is CASSLRGQANTGELFF. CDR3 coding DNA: TGTGCCAGCAGCTTAAGGGGACAGGCGAACACCGGGGAGCTGTTTTTT.

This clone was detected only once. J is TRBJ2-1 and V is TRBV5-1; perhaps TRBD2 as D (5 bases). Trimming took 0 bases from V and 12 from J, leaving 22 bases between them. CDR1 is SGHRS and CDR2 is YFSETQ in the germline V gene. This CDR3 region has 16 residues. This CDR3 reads CASSLGGLSLTRGQFF. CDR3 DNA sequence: TGCGCCAGCAGCTTGGGAGGTCTTTCCCTCACCCGGGGGCAGTTCTTC.

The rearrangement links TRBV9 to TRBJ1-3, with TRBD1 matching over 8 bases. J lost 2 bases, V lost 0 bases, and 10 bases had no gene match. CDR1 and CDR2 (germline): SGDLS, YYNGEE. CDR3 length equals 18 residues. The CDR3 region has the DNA TGTGCCAGCAGCGTAGACTTAGGGCAGGGGGCTCCTGGAAACACCATATATTTT. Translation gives CASSVDLGQGAPGNTIYF.

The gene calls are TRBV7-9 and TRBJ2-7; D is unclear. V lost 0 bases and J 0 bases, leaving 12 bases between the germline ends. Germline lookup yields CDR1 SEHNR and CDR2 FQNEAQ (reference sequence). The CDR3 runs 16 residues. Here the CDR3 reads CASSLAGTASSYEQYV. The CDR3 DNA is TGTGCCAGCAGCTTAGCGGGCACGGCCAGCTCCTACGAGCAGTACGTC.

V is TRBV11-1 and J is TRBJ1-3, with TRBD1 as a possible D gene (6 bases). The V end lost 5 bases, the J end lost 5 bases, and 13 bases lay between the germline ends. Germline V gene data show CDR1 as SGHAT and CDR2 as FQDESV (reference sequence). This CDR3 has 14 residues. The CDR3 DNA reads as TGTGCCAGCAGCCTGGACAGAATTCGAAACACCATATATTTT. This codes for CASSLDRIRNTIYF.

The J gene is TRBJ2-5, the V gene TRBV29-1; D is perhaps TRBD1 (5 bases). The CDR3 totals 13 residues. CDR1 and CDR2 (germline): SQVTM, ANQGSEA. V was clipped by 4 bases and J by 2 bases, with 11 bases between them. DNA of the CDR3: TGCAGCGTTGTAGGGGCAGGACAAGAGACCCAGTACTTC. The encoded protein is CSVVGAGQETQYF.